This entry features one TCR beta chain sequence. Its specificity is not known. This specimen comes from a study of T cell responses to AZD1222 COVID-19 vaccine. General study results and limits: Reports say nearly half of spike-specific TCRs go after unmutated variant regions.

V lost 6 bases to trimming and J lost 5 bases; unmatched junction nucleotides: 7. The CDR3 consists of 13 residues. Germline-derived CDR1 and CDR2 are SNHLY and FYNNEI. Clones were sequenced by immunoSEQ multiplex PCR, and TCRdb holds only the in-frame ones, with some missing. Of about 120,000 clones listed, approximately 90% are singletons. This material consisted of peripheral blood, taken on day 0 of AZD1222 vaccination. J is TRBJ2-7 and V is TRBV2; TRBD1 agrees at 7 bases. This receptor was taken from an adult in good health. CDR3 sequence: CASRGQAGDEQYF. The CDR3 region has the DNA TGTGCCAGCAGAGGACAGGCCGGGGACGAGCAGTACTTC.